This T cell receptor beta chain was profiled in a study of T cells after yellow fever vaccination. Study information: SMART-Seq v4 Ultra Low Input prepared libraries from low-cell fractions.

V was shortened by 3 bases and J by 4 bases, with 9 bases between the two germline ends. The CDR3 is 13 amino acids. Germline lookup yields CDR1 WSHSY and CDR2 SAAADI. This clonotype was picked up many times. Its antigen is not identified. UMIs were added to TCR cDNA along with a universal primer site when it was made by 5'RACE template switching. From the 5' RACE reads, TCRdb called clonotypes with MiXCR, one entry per CDR3 protein. The sample has 150,000 to 200,000 distinct CDR3 sequences; approximately 10% are singletons. Findings and caveats of the study: Reappearance after the booster was observed for most primary-vaccination clones (around 95% CD4, about 90% CD8). A weaker but faster secondary response was observed, peaking on day 5 versus 15.

The TCR sequence derives from a man between 18 and 29 years old who received the YFV17D yellow fever vaccine. Sequences were derived from CD8+ T cells sorted from PBMCs, sampled 15 days after the yellow fever booster vaccination. The chain has TRBV10-2 and TRBJ2-5; D not resolved. CDR3 nucleotides: TGCGCCAGCAGTGAATGGGATAGAGAGACCCAGTACTTC. It specifies CASSEWDRETQYF.